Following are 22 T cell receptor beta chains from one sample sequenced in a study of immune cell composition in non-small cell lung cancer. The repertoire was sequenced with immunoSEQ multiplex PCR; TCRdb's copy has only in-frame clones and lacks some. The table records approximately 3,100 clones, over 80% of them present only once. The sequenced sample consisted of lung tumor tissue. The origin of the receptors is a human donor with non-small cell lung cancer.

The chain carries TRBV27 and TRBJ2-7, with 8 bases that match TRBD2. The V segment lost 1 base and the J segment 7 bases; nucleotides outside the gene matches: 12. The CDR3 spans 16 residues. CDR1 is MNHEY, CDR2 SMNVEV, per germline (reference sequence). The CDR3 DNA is TGTGCCAGCAGTTTATTGGCGGGAGGACCCGCGAGGGAGCAGTACTTC. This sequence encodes CASSLLAGGPAREQYF.

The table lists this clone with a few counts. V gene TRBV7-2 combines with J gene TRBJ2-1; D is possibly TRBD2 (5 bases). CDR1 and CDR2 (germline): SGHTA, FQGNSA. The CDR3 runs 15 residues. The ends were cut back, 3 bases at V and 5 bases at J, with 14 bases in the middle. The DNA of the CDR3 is TGTGCCAGCAGCTTGGCGAGACTAACAAACAATGAGCAGTTCTTC. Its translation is CASSLARLTNNEQFF.

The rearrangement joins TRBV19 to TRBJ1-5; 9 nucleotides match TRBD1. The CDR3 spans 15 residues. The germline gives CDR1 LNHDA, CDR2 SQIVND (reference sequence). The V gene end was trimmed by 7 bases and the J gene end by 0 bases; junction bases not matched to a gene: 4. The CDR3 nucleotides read TGTGCCAGTACAAGACAGGGGGATAGCAATCAGCCCCAGCATTTT. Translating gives CASTRQGDSNQPQHF.

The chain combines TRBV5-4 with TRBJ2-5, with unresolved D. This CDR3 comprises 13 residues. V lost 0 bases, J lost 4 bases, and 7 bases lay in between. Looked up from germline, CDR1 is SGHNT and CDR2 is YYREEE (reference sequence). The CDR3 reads CASSLVSVETQYF. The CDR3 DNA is TGTGCCAGCAGCTTGGTTAGTGTAGAGACCCAGTACTTC.

CDR3 DNA: TGTGCCAGCAGCTTAGCAGGAGGAAATGAGCAGTTCTTC. Protein product: CASSLAGGNEQFF. The chain uses TRBV11-2 and TRBJ2-1; maybe TRBD2 (5 bases). CDR1 SGHAT and CDR2 FQNNGV come from the germline V gene. V was cut by 1 base and J by 7 bases, with 8 bases left in between. CDR3 length: 13 amino acids.

The CDR3 nucleotides read TGCGCCAGCAGCCAAGTCAACCAAGAGACCCAGTACTTC. This translates into CASSQVNQETQYF. The rearrangement joins TRBV4-1 to TRBJ2-5; D gene uncertain. Trimming removed 1 base at V and 0 bases at J, with 3 bases between. This CDR3 has 13 amino acids. CDR1 MGHRA and CDR2 YSYEKL come from the germline V gene.

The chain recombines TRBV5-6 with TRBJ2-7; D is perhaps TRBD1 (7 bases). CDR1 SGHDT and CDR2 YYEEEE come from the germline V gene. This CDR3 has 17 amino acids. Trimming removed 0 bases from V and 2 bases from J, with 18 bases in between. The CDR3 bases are TGTGCCAGCAGCTTGGTGGCAGGGGGGCAGGGTGCCTACGAGCAGTACTTC. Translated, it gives CASSLVAGGQGAYEQYF.

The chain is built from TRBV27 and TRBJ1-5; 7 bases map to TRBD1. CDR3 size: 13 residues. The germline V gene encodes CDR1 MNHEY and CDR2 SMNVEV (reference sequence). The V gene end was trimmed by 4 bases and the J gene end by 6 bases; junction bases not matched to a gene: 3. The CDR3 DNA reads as TGTGCCAGCAGTTGGTCAGGGGGTCAGCCCCAGCATTTT. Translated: CASSWSGGQPQHF.

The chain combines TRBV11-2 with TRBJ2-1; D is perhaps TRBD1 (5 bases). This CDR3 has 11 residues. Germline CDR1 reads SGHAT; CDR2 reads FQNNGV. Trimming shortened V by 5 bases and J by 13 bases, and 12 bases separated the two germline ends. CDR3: CASSPGQKQFF. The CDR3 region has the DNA TGTGCCAGCAGCCCAGGACAAAAACAGTTCTTC.

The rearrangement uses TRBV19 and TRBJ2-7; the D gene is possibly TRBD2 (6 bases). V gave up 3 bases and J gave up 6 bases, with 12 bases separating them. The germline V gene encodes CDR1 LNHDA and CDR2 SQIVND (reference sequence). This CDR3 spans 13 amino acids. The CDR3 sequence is CASSMVGGSEQYF. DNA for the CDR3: TGTGCCAGTAGTATGGTGGGAGGCAGCGAGCAGTACTTC.

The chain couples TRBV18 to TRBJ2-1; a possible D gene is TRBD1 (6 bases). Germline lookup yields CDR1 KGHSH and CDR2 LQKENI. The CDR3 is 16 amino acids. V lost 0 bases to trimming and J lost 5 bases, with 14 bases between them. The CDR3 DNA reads TGTGCCAGCTCACCACCGGCCGGGACACAAAACAATGAGCAGTTCTTC. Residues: CASSPPAGTQNNEQFF. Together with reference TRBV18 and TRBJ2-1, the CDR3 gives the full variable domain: NAGVMQNPRHLVRRRGQEARLRCSPMKGHSHVYWYRQLPEEGLKFMVYLQKENIIDESGMPKERFSAEFPKEGPSILRIQQVVRGDSAAYFCASSPPAGTQNNEQFFGPGTRLTVL.

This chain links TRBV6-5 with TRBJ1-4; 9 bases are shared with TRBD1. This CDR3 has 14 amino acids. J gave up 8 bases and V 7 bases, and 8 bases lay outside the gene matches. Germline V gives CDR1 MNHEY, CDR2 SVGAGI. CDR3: CASKTRDREEKLFF. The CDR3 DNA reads TGTGCCAGCAAAACCCGGGACAGGGAGGAAAAACTGTTTTTT.

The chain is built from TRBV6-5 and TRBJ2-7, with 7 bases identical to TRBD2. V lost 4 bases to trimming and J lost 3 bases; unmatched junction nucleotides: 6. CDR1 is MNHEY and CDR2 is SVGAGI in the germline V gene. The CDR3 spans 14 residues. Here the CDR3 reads CASSSGLRDYEQYF. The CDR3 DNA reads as TGTGCCAGCAGTTCGGGACTAAGAGACTACGAGCAGTACTTC.

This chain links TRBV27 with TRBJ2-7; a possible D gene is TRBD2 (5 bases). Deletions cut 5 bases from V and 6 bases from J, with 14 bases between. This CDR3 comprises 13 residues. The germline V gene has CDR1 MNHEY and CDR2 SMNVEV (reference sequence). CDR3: CASSLPGRGEQYF. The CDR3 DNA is TGTGCCAGCAGTCTCCCGGGGAGAGGCGAGCAGTACTTC.

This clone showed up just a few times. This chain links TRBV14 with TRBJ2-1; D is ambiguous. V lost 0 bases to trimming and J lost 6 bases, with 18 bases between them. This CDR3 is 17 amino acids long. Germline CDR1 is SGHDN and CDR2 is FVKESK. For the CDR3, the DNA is TGTGCCAGCAGCCAAGATCGCCCCTCGTTTACTTCCAATGAGCAGTTCTTC. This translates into CASSQDRPSFTSNEQFF.

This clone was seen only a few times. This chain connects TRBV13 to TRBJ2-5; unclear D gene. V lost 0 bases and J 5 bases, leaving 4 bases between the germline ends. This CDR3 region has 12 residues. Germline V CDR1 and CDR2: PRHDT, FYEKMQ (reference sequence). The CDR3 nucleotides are TGTGCCAGCAGCTTAGGGAGTGAGACCCAGTACTTC. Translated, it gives CASSLGSETQYF.

CDR3 sequence (DNA): TGTGCCAGCAGTTTATCGGCTGACAGGACCCACGAGCAGTACTTC. Its translation is CASSLSADRTHEQYF. The chain combines TRBV27 with TRBJ2-7, with D possibly TRBD1 on 6 matching bases. Trimming removed 0 bases at V and 5 bases at J, with 14 bases between. Germline V gene sequence: CDR1 MNHEY, CDR2 SMNVEV (reference sequence). The CDR3 contains 15 residues.

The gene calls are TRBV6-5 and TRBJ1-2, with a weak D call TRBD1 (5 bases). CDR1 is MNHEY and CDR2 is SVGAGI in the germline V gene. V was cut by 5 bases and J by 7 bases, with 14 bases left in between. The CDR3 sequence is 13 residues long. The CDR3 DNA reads TGTGCCAGCAGTAGGCCGGGACTCCCTGGCTACACCTTC. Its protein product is CASSRPGLPGYTF.

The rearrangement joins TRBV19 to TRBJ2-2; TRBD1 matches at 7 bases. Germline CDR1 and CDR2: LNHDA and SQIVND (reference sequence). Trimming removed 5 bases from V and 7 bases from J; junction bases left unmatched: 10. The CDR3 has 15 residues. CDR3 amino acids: CASSDRQGFDGELFF. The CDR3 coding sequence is TGTGCCAGTAGTGATCGACAGGGTTTTGACGGGGAGCTGTTTTTT.

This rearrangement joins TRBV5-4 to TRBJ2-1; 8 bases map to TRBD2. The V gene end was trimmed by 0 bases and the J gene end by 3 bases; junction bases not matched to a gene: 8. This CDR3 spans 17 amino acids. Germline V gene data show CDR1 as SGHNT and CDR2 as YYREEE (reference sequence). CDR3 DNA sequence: TGTGCCAGCAGCTTGGTAGCAGTCCGGGGGGGCTACAATGAGCAGTTCTTC. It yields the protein CASSLVAVRGGYNEQFF.

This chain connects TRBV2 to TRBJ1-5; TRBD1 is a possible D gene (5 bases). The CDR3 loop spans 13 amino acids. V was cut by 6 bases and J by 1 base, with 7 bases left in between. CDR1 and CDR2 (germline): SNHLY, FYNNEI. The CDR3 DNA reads TGTGCCAGCAGGCGGGACAGCAATCAGCCCCAGCATTTT. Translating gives CASRRDSNQPQHF.

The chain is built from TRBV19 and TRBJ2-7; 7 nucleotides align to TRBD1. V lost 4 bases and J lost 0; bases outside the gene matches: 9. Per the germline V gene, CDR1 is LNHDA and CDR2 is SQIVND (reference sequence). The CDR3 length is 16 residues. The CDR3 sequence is CASSKWGQPRSYEQYF. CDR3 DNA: TGTGCCAGTAGTAAATGGGGACAGCCACGCTCCTACGAGCAGTACTTC.